This is a list of T cell receptor beta chains from one sample in a study of T-cell memory formation after mild COVID-19. TCRdb reprocessed the 5' RACE reads via MiXCR and lists one record per CDR3 protein. The table shows about 210,000 distinct CDR3 sequences, with under 30% occurring only once. The sample consisted of PBMCs or a T cell subset sorted from them (not recorded which). These receptors were obtained from an adult woman who had mild COVID-19 (a few samples of this study predate the infection). Cell type and time point are not known. CDR3s include the opening cysteine and the closing phenylalanine or tryptophan. The D gene is left open where the match is weak. Some rows mark clone size as missing; the rest say once, few, many or name a class of expanded clone.

v_gene	d_gene	abundance	j_gene	CDR3aa	CDR3nt
TRBV14	NA	few	TRBJ2-4	CASSQDEGRWNIQYF	TGTGCCAGCAGCCAAGATGAGGGTCGGTGGAACATTCAGTACTTC
TRBV7-9	TRBD1	NA	TRBJ2-7	CASSSGTGDTYEQYF	TGTGCCAGCAGCTCCGGGACAGGGGATACCTACGAGCAGTACTTC
TRBV6-5	TRBD1	NA	TRBJ1-1	CASSRDRTGWDLGTEAFF	TGTGCCAGCAGTCGGGACAGAACAGGGTGGGATCTCGGCACTGAAGCTTTCTTT
TRBV27	NA	NA	TRBJ2-3	CASSLRPRTQGTDTQYF	TGTGCCAGCAGCCTTCGACCTCGGACCCAGGGAACAGATACGCAGTATTTT
TRBV10-2	NA	NA	TRBJ2-7	CASTAGSEQYF	TGCGCCAGCACCGCAGGGTCCGAGCAGTACTTC
TRBV11-2	NA	few	TRBJ1-1	CASSRTGYGTEAFF	TGTGCCAGCAGCCGTACAGGGTACGGCACTGAAGCTTTCTTT
TRBV7-3	NA	once	TRBJ1-1	CASSWAGPSEAFF	TGTGCCAGCAGCTGGGCGGGGCCATCTGAAGCTTTCTTT
TRBV4-3	NA	NA	TRBJ1-1	CASSQDFDSGTEAFF	TGCGCCAGCAGCCAAGATTTTGACTCGGGGACTGAAGCTTTCTTT
TRBV6-6	TRBD2	NA	TRBJ2-1	CASSRLASGENNEQFF	TGTGCCAGCAGCCGACTTGCTAGCGGAGAAAACAATGAGCAGTTCTTC
TRBV2	TRBD2	NA	TRBJ2-1	CASSYGLASSYNEQFF	TGTGCCAGCAGCTACGGACTAGCGAGCTCCTACAATGAGCAGTTCTTC
TRBV6-2/TRBV6-3	NA	many	TRBJ2-1	CASSYNAGSHPNNEQFF	TGTGCCAGCAGTTACAACGCGGGCTCGCACCCTAACAATGAGCAGTTCTTC
TRBV12-3/TRBV12-4	NA	many	TRBJ2-7	CASSLQGSYEQYF	TGTGCCAGCAGTTTACAGGGCTCCTACGAGCAGTACTTC
TRBV30	NA	few	TRBJ1-1	CAWSKDTEAFF	TGTGCCTGGAGTAAGGACACTGAAGCTTTCTTT
TRBV12-3/TRBV12-4	NA	NA	TRBJ2-3	CASSFQLASDTQYF	TGTGCCAGCAGTTTTCAACTAGCCTCAGATACGCAGTATTTT
TRBV6-6	NA	NA	TRBJ1-1	CASSYSNVGANTEAFF	TGTGCCAGCAGTTACTCGAATGTGGGGGCCAACACTGAAGCTTTCTTT
TRBV12-3/TRBV12-4	TRBD1	NA	TRBJ2-7	CASSLATGVGYEQYF	TGTGCCAGCAGTTTAGCGACAGGGGTTGGATACGAGCAGTACTTC
TRBV4-1	TRBD2	few	TRBJ2-2	CASSLPAGGPGTGELFF	TGCGCCAGCAGCCTACCAGCGGGGGGGCCAGGCACCGGGGAGCTGTTTTTT
TRBV4-3	NA	NA	TRBJ2-7	CASSQVPASPHEQYF	TGCGCCAGCAGCCAAGTCCCTGCGAGTCCCCACGAGCAGTACTTC
TRBV7-8	TRBD2	NA	TRBJ2-3	CASSFTRAGGRTDTQYF	TGTGCCAGCAGCTTCACTAGAGCGGGGGGGAGAACAGATACGCAGTATTTT
TRBV6-2/TRBV6-3	NA	few	TRBJ2-7	CASSYVGGHTYEQYF	TGTGCCAGCAGTTACGTCGGCGGGCATACCTACGAGCAGTACTTC
TRBV12-3/TRBV12-4	NA	NA	TRBJ2-1	CASSFGSRANEQFF	TGTGCCAGCAGTTTTGGGTCTAGGGCCAATGAGCAGTTCTTC
TRBV3-1	NA	NA	TRBJ1-2	CASSTLVKTGQGGGYTF	TGTGCCAGCAGTACCCTCGTGAAGACAGGACAAGGGGGGGGCTACACCTTC
TRBV18	TRBD1	NA	TRBJ1-1	CASSRSGTALWAFF	TGTGCCAGCTCACGTTCCGGGACAGCACTATGGGCTTTCTTT
TRBV27	NA	many	TRBJ1-1	CASSLLQGNTEAFF	TGTGCCAGCAGCCTTTTACAGGGGAACACTGAAGCTTTCTTT